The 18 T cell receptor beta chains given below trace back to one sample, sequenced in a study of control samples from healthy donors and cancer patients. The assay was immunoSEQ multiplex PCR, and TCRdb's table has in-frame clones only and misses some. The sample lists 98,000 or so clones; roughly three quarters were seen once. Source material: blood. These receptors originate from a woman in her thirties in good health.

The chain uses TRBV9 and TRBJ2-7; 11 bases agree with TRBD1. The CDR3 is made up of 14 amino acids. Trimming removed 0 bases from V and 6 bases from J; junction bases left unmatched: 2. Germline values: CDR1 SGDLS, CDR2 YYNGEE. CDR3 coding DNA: TGTGCCAGCAGCGTAGTAGGGACAGGGGGCGAGCAGTACTTC. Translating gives CASSVVGTGGEQYF.

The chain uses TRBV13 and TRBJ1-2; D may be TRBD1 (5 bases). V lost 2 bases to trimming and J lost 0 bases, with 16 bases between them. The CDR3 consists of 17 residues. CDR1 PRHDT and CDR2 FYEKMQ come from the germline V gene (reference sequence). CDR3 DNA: TGTGCCAGCAGCTTACAGCTCGGGACTGATACTAACTATGGCTACACCTTC. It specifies CASSLQLGTDTNYGYTF.

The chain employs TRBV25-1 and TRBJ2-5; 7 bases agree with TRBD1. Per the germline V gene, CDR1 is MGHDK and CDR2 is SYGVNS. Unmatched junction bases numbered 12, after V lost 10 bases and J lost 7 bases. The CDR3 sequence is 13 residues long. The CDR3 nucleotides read TGTGCCACCAAGGACAGGCCGCATGGGACCCAGTACTTC. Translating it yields CATKDRPHGTQYF.

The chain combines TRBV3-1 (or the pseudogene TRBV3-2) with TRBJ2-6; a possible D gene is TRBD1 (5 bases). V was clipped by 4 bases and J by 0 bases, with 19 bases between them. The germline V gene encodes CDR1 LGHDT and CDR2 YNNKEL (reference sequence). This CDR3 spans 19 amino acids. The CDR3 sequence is CASSRHDSFTLSGANVLTF. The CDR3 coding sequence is TGTGCCAGCAGCCGGCACGACAGCTTTACCCTCTCTGGGGCCAACGTCCTGACTTTC.

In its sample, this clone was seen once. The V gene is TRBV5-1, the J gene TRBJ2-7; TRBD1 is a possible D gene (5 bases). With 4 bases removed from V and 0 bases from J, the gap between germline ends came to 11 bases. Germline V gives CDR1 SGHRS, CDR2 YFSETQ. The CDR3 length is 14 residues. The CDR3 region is CASSLTVSSYEQYF. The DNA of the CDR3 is TGCGCCAGCAGCCTGACAGTTAGCTCCTACGAGCAGTACTTC.

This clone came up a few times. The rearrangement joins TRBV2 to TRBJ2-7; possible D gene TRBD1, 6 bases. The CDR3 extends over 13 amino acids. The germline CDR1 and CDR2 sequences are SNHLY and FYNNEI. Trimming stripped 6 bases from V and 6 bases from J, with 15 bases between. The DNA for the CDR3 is TGTGCCAGCAGCCAAACCCAGGGGTCCGAGCAGTACTTC. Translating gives CASSQTQGSEQYF. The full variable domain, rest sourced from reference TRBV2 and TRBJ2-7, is EPEVTQTPSHQVTQMGQEVILRCVPISNHLYFYWYRQILGQKVEFLVSFYNNEISEKSEIFDDQFSVERPDGSNFTLKIRSTKLEDSAMYFCASSQTQGSEQYFGPGTRLTVT.

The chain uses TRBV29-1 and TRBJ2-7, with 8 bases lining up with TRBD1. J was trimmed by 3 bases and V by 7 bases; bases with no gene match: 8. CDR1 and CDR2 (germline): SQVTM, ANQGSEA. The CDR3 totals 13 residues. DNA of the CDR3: TGCAGCGGGACAGGGACTTCGGACTACGAGCAGTACTTC. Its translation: CSGTGTSDYEQYF.

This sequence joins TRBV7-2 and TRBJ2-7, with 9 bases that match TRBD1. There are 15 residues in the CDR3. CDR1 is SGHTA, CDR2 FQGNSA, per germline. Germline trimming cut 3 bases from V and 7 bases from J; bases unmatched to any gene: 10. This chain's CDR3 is CASSFAGPTGGEQYF. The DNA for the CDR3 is TGTGCCAGCAGCTTTGCCGGGCCGACAGGGGGAGAGCAGTACTTC.

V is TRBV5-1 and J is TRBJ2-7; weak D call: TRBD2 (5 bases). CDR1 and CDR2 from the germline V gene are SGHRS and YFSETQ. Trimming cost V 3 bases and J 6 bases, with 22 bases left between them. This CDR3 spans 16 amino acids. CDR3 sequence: CASSSGSGPPPAEQYF. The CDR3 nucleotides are TGCGCCAGCAGCTCGGGATCCGGGCCACCACCCGCCGAGCAGTACTTC.

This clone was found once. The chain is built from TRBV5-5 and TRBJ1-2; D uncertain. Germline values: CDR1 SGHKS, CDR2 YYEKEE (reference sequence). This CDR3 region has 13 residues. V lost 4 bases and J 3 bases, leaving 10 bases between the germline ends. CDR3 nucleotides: TGTGCCAGCAGCCTTGACGGATACTATGGCTACACCTTC. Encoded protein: CASSLDGYYGYTF.

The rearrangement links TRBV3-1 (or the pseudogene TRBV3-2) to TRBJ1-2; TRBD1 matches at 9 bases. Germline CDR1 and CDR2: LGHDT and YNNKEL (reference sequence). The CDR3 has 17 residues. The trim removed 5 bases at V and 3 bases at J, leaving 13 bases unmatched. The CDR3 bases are TGTGCCAGCAGCATCCGGACAGGGGTATCGCTGGACTATGGCTACACCTTC. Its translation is CASSIRTGVSLDYGYTF.

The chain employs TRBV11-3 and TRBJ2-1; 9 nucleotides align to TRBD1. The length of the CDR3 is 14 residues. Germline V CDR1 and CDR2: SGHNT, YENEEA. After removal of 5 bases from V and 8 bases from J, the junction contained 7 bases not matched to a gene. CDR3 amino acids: CASSPGTGSDEQFF. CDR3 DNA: TGTGCCAGCAGCCCAGGGACAGGGAGCGATGAGCAGTTCTTC.

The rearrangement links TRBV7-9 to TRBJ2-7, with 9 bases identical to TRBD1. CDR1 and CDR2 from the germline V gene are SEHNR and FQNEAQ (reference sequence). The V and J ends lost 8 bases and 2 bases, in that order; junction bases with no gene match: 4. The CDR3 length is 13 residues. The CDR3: CASGGTGTYEQYF. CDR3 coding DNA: TGTGCCAGCGGGGGGACAGGGACCTACGAGCAGTACTTC.

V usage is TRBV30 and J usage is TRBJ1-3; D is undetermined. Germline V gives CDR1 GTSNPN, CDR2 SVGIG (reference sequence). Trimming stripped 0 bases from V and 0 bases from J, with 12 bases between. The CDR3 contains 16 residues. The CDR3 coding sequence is TGTGCCTGGAGTGTATCTGGCAGCAGCTCTGGAAACACCATATATTTT. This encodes CAWSVSGSSSGNTIYF.

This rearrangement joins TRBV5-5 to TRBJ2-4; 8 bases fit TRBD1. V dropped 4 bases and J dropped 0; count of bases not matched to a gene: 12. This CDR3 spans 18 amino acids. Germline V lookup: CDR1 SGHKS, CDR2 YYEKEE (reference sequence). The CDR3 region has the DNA TGTGCCAGCAGCCCGGACAGGGTGTGGACCGTAGCCAAAAACATTCAGTACTTC. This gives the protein CASSPDRVWTVAKNIQYF. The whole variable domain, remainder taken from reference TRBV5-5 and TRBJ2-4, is DAGVTQSPTHLIKTRGQQVTLRCSPISGHKSVSWYQQVLGQGPQFIFQYYEKEERGRGNFPDRFSARQFPNYSSELNVNALLLGDSALYLCASSPDRVWTVAKNIQYFGAGTRLSVL.

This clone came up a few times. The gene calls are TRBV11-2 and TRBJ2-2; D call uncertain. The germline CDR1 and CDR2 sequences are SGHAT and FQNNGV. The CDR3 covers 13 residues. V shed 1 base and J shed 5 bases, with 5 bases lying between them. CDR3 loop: CASSLAGTGELFF. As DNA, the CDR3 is TGTGCCAGCAGCTTAGCAGGAACCGGGGAGCTGTTTTTT.

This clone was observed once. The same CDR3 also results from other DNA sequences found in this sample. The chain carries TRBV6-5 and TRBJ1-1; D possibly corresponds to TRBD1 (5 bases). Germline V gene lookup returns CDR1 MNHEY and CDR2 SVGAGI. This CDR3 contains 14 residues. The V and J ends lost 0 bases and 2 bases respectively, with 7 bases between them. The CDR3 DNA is TGTGCCAGCAGTTACTCGGGGGGAAACACTGAAGCTTTCTTT. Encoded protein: CASSYSGGNTEAFF.

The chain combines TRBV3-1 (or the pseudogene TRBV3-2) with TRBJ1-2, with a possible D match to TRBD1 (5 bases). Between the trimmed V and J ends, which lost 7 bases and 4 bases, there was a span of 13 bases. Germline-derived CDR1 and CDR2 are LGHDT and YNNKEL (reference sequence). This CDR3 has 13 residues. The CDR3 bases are TGTGCCAGCACCCCCGGGACGGCCTATGGCTACACCTTC. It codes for CASTPGTAYGYTF.